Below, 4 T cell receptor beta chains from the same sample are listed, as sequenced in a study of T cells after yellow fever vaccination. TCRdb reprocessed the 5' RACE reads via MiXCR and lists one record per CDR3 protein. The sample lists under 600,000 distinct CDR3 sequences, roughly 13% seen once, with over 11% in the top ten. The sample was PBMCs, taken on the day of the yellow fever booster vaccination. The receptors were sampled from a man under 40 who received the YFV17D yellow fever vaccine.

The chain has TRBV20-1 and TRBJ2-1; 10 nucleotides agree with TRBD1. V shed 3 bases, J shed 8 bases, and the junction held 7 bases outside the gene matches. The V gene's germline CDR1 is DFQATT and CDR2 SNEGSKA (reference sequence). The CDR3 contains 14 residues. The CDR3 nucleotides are TGCAGTGCTAGCACCGGGACAGGGGTCCATGAGCAGTTCTTC. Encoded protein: CSASTGTGVHEQFF.

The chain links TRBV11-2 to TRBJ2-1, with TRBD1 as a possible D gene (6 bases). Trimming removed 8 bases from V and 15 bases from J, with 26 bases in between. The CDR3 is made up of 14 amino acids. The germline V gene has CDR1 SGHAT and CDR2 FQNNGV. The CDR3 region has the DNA TGTGCCAGCGCATCTATCAGGGGTCCCCAGGATCTGTTCTTC. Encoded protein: CASASIRGPQDLFF.

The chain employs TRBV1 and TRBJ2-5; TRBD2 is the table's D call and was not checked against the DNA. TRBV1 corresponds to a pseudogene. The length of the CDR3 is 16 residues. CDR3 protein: CTSSLRLALDQETQYF. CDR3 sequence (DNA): TGCACCAGCAGCCTCAGACTAGCGTTGGACCAAGAGACCCAGTACTTC.

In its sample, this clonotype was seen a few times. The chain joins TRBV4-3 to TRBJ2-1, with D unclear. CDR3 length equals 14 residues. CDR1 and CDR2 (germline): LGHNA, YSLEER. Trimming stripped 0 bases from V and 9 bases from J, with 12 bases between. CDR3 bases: TGCGCCAGCAGCCAAGATAGGCAATGGCGTGAGCAGTTCTTC. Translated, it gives CASSQDRQWREQFF.